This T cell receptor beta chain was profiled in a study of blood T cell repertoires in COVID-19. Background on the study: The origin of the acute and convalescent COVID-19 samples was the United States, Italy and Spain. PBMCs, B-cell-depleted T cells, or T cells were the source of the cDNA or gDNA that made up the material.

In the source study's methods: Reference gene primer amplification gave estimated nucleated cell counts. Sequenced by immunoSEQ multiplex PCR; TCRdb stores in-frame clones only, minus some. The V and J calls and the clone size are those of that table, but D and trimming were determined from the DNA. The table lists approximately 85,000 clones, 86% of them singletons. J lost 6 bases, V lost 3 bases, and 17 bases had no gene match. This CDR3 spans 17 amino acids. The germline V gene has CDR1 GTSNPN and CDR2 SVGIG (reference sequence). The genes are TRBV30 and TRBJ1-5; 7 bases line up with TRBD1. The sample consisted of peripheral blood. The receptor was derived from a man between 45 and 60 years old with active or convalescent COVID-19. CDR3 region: CAWSPDSWDSLFQPQHF. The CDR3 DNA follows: TGTGCCTGGAGCCCAGACAGCTGGGACAGCTTGTTTCAGCCCCAGCATTTT.